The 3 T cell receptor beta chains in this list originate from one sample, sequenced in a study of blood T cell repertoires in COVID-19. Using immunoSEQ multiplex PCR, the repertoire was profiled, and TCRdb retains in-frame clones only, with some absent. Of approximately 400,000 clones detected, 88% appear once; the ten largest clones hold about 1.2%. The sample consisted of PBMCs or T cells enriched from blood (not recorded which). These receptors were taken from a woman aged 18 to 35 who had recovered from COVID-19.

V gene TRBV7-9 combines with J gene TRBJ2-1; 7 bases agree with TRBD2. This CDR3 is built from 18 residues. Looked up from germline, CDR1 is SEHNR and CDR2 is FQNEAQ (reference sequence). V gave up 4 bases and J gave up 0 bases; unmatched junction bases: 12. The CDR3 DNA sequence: TGTGCCAGCAGCTCGGGGGGTCAAAGCGGAAGCTCCTACAATGAGCAGTTCTTC. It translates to CASSSGGQSGSSYNEQFF.

The CDR3 is CASSPGQGAYEQYF. CDR3 bases: TGTGCCAGCAGCCCCGGACAGGGGGCCTACGAGCAGTACTTC. This chain uses TRBV7-2 with TRBJ2-7, with 10 bases lining up with TRBD1. This CDR3 has 14 amino acids. Germline V gene data show CDR1 as SGHTA and CDR2 as FQGNSA. V lost 5 bases to trimming and J lost 2 bases; unmatched junction nucleotides: 3.

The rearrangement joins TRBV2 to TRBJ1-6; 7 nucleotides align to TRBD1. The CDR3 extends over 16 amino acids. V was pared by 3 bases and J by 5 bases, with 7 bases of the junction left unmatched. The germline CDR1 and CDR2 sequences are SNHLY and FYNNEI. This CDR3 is CASSEGQHNHNSPLHF. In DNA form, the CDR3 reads TGTGCCAGCAGTGAGGGACAGCACAATCATAATTCACCCCTCCACTTT.